What follows are 6 T cell receptor beta chains derived from one specimen sequenced in a study of spatial heterogeneity in lung cancer. General study points: Counts that tracked tumor mutation counts were those of expanded intratumoral alpha and beta TCRs.

Described time point: sample taken at primary tumor resection. TCRdb passed the 5' RACE reads through MiXCR, listing each CDR3 protein once. The data show 7,500 to 9,000 distinct CDR3 sequences, more than 9% seen once. The antigens for these receptors are not known. This specimen was lung tumor tissue, taken at surgery. The source is a male donor with early-stage non-small cell lung cancer.

This clonotype is classed as medium-sized. This chain connects TRBV27 to TRBJ2-1; tentatively, D is TRBD2 (6 bases). There are 15 residues in the CDR3. The germline gives CDR1 MNHEY, CDR2 SMNVEV (reference sequence). The ends were cut back, 4 bases at V and 0 bases at J, with 10 bases in the middle. CDR3 DNA sequence: TGTGCCAGCAGTTCCCGGGGGAGCTCCTACAATGAGCAGTTCTTC. It codes for CASSSRGSSYNEQFF.

In this sample, this clonotype turned up many times. This chain links TRBV5-1 with TRBJ1-4; TRBD1 might be the D (5 bases). CDR3 length: 13 amino acids. CDR1 is SGHRS, CDR2 YFSETQ, per germline. Trimming left V 6 bases short and J 5 bases short, with 11 bases between. The chain's CDR3 is CASNRDVNEKLFF. In nucleotides, the CDR3 is TGCGCCAGCAACCGGGACGTCAATGAAAAACTGTTTTTT.

In its sample, this clonotype ranks as medium-sized. This chain connects TRBV20-1 to TRBJ2-7; D is perhaps TRBD2 (5 bases). There are 16 residues in the CDR3. The germline V and J ends were trimmed by 3 bases and 0 bases, with 18 bases remaining between them. Germline V CDR1 and CDR2: DFQATT, SNEGSKA (reference sequence). The CDR3 DNA reads as TGCAGTGCTAGCCTGAGGGAGCGCCCGAGCTCCTACGAGCAGTACTTC. Translated, it gives CSASLRERPSSYEQYF.

The chain joins TRBV29-1 to TRBJ2-1; perhaps D is TRBD1 or TRBD2 (6 bases each). V lost 7 bases to trimming and J lost 7 bases, with 11 bases between them. Germline-derived CDR1 and CDR2 are SQVTM and ANQGSEA. There are 11 residues in the CDR3. The CDR3 DNA reads as TGCAGCGGGGGGGCAGGGAATGAGCAGTTCTTC. It yields the protein CSGGAGNEQFF.

This clonotype was counted ten times or more. The CDR3 DNA follows: TGTGCCAGCAGCCAAAGAGAGGCAAGACAAGAGACCCAGTACTTC. This encodes CASSQREARQETQYF. V usage is TRBV12-3 or TRBV12-4 and J usage is TRBJ2-5; unclear D gene. This CDR3 contains 15 residues. The V gene lost 6 bases and the J gene lost 2 bases, with 16 bases spanning the gap.

This clonotype turned up a few times. The rearrangement uses TRBV10-2 and TRBJ1-2, with 7 bases that match TRBD1. V gave up 3 bases and J gave up 7 bases; unmatched junction bases: 5. Germline V lookup: CDR1 WSHSY, CDR2 SAAADI. The CDR3 spans 13 residues. CDR3 sequence (DNA): TGCGCCAGCAGTGATAACAGGGGAAGTGGCTACACCTTC. The encoded protein is CASSDNRGSGYTF.